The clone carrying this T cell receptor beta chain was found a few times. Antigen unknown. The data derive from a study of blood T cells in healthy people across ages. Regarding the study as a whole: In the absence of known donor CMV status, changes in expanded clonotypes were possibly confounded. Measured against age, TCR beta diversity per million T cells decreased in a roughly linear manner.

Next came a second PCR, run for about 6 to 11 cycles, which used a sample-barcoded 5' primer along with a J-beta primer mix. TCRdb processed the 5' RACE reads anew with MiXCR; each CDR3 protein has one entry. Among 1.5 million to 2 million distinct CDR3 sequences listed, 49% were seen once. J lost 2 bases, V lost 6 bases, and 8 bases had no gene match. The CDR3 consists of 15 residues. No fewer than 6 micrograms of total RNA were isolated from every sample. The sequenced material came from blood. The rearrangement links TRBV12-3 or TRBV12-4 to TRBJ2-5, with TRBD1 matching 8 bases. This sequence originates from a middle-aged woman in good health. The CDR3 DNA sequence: TGTGCCAGCAGACTGACAGGGGCCCTACAAGAGACCCAGTACTTC. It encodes CASRLTGALQETQYF.